The clone carrying this T cell receptor beta chain has just a few counts. This record belongs to a study of early T cells in non-severe SARS-CoV-2 infection. Study-level information: Sequenced bulk RNA came from whole blood that was unsorted, and chains were unpaired.

V was clipped by 6 bases and J by 7 bases; unmatched bases: 13. Germline values: CDR1 MNHNS, CDR2 SASEGT. This CDR3 has 17 residues. TCRdb re-derived calls from the 5' RACE reads in MiXCR, one entry per CDR3 protein. The repertoire holds 50,000 to 65,000 distinct CDR3 sequences, around 18% seen once, with about 8.2% in the top ten. The sequencing here drew on whole blood, taken at baseline. The sequence was collected from an adult who was a healthcare worker with PCR-confirmed SARS-CoV-2 infection or an uninfected control (not recorded which). The chain uses TRBV6-1 and TRBJ2-1, with 12 bases lining up with TRBD2. This CDR3 is CASRLKRTSGKSNEQFF. CDR3 in DNA: TGTGCCAGCAGGTTAAAGAGGACTAGCGGGAAGTCAAATGAGCAGTTCTTC.